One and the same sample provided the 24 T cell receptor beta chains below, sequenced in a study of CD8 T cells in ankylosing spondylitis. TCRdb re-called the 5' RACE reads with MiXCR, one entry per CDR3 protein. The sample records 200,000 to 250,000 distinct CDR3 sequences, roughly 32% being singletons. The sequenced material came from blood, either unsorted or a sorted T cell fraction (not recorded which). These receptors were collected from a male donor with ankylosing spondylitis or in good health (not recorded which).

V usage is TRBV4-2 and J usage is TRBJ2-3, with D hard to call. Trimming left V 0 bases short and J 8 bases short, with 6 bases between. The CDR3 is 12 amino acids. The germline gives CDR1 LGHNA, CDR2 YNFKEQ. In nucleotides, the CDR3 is TGTGCCAGCAGCCAAGAAGGTCGTACGCAGTATTTT. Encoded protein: CASSQEGRTQYF.

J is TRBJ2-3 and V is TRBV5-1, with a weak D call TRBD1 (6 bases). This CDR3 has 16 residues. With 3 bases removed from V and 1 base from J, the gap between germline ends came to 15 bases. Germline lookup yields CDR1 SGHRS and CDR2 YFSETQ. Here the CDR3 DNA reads TGCGCCAGCAGCTGGGGAAGGGGGTCGGGCACAGATACGCAGTATTTT. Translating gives CASSWGRGSGTDTQYF.

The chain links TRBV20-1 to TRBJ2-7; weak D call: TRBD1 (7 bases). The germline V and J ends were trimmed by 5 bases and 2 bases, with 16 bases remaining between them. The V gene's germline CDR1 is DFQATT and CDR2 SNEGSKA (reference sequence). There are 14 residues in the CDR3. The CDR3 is CSAQGGGITYEQYF. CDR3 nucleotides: TGCAGTGCTCAGGGGGGCGGGATTACCTACGAGCAGTACTTC.

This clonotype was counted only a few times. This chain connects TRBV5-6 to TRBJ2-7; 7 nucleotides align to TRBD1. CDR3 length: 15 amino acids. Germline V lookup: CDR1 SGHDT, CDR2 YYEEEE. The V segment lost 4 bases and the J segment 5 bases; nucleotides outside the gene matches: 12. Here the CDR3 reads CASSPGVGQANEQYF. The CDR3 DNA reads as TGTGCCAGCAGCCCCGGAGTAGGACAGGCCAACGAGCAGTACTTC.

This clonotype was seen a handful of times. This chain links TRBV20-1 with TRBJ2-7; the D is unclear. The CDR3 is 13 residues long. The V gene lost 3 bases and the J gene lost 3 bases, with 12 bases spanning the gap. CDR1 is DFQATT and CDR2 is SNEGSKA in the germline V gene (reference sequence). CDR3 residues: CSASPRENYEQYF. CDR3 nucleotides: TGCAGTGCTAGTCCCCGTGAAAACTACGAGCAGTACTTC.

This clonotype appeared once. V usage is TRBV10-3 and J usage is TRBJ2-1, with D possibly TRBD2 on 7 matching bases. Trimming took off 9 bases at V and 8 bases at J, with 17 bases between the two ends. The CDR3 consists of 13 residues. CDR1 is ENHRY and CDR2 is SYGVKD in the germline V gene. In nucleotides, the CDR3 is TGTGCCATTGGGGGGGGGGCTATGGATGAGCAGTTCTTC. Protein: CAIGGGAMDEQFF.

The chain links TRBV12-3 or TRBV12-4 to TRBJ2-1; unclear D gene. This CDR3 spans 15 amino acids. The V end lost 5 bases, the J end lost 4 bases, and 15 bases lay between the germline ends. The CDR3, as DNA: TGTGCCAGCAGTCCCCTTATTCAGACGTACAATGAGCAGTTCTTC. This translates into CASSPLIQTYNEQFF.

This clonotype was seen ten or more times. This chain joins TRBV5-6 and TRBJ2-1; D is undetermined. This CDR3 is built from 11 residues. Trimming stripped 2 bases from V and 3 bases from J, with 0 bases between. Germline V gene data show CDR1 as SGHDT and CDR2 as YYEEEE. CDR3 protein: CASSFYNEQFF. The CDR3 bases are TGTGCCAGCAGCTTCTACAATGAGCAGTTCTTC.

CDR3: CASSGDRPVNEQYF. CDR3 bases: TGCGCCAGCAGCGGAGACAGGCCGGTAAACGAGCAGTACTTC. The chain has TRBV5-1 and TRBJ2-7; D possibly corresponds to TRBD1 (6 bases). Per the germline V gene, CDR1 is SGHRS and CDR2 is YFSETQ. The length of the CDR3 is 14 residues. V lost 4 bases to trimming and J lost 5 bases, with 16 bases between them.

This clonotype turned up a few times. CDR3: CASSFSGGGQPQHF. The CDR3 DNA reads as TGTGCCAGCAGTTTTTCAGGGGGAGGGCAGCCCCAGCATTTT. The chain links TRBV12-3 or TRBV12-4 to TRBJ1-5; 7 bases align to TRBD1. There are 14 residues in the CDR3. Unmatched junction bases numbered 6, after V lost 3 bases and J lost 7 bases.

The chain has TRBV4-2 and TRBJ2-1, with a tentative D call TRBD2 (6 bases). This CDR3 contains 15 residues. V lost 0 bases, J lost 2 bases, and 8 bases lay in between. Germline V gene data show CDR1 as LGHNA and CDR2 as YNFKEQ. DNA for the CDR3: TGTGCCAGCAGCCAAGATCGGGGGACCTACAATGAGCAGTTCTTC. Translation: CASSQDRGTYNEQFF.

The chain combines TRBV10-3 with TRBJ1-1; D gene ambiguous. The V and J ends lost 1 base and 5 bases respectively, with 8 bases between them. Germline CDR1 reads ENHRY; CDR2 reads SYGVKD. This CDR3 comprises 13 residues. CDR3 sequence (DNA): TGTGCCATCAGTGAGTTGCCTAATACTGAAGCTTTCTTT. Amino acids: CAISELPNTEAFF.

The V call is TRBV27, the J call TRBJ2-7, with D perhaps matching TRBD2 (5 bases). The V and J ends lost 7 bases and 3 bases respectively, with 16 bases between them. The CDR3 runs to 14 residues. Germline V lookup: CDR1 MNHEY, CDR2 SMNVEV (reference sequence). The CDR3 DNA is TGTGCCAGCACACCCCGCGGGCAGGTCTACGAGCAGTACTTC. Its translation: CASTPRGQVYEQYF.

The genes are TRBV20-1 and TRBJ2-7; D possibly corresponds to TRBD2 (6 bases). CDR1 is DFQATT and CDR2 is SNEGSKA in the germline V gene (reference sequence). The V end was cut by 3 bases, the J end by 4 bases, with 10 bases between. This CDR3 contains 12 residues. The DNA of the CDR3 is TGCAGTGCTAGTCAGGAGGGTTACGAGCAGTACTTC. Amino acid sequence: CSASQEGYEQYF.

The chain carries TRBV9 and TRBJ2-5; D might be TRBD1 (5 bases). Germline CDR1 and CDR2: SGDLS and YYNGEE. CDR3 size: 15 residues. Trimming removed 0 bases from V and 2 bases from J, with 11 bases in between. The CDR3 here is CASSVDDSSQETQYF. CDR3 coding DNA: TGTGCCAGCAGCGTAGACGACAGCTCTCAAGAGACCCAGTACTTC. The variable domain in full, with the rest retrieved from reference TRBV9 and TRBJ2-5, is DSGVTQTPKHLITATGQRVTLRCSPRSGDLSVYWYQQSLDQGLQFLIQYYNGEERAKGNILERFSAQQFPDLHSELNLSSLELGDSALYFCASSVDDSSQETQYFGPGTRLLVL.

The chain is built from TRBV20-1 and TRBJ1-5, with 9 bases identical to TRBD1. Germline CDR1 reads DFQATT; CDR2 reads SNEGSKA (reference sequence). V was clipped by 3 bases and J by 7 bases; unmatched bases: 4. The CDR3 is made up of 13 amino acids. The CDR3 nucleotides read TGCAGTGCTAGGGGAGACAGGGGGCAGCCCCAGCATTTT. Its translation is CSARGDRGQPQHF.

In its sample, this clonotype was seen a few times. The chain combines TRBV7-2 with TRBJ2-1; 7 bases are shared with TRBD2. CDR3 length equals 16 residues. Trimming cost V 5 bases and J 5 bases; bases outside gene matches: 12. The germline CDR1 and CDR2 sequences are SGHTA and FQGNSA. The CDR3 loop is CASSPRLADSNNEQFF. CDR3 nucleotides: TGTGCCAGCAGCCCCAGACTAGCCGATTCAAACAATGAGCAGTTCTTC.

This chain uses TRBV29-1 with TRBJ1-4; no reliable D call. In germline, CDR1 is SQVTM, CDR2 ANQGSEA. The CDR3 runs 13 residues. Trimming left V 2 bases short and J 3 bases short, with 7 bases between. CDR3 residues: CSVEYGSNEKLFF. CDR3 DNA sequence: TGCAGCGTTGAATACGGGTCTAATGAAAAACTGTTTTTT.

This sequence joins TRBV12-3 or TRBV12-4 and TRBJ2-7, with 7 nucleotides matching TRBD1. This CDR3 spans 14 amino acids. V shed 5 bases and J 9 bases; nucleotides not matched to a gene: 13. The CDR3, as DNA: TGTGCCAGCAGTCTTACGGGACAGATTCCGCCGCAGTACTTC. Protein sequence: CASSLTGQIPPQYF.

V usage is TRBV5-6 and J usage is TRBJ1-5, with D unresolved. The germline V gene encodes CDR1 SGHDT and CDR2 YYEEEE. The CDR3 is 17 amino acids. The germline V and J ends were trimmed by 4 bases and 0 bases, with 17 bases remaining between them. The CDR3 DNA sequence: TGTGCCAGCAGCCCCTGGGGAGGACCCAATAGCAATCAGCCCCAGCATTTT. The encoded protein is CASSPWGGPNSNQPQHF.

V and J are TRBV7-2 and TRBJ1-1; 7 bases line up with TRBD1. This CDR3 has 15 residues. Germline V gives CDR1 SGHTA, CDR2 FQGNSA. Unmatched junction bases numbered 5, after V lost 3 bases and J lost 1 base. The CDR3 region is CASSLTGWENTEAFF. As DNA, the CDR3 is TGTGCCAGCAGCTTGACAGGGTGGGAGAACACTGAAGCTTTCTTT. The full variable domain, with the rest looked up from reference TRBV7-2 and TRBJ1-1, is GAGVSQSPSNKVTEKGKDVELRCDPISGHTALYWYRQSLGQGLEFLIYFQGNSAPDKSGLPSDRFSAERTGGSVSTLTIQRTQQEDSAVYLCASSLTGWENTEAFFGQGTRLTVV.

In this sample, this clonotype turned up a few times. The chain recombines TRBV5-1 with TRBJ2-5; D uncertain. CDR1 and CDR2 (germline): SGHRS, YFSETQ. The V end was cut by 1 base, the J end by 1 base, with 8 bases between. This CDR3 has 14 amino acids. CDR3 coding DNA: TGCGCCAGCAGCTTGACGGTTTCCCAAGAGACCCAGTACTTC. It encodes CASSLTVSQETQYF.

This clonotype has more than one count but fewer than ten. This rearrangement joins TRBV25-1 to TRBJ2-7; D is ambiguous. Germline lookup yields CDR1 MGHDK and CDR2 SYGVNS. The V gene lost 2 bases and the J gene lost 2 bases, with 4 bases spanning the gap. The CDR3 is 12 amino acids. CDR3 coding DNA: TGTGCCAGCAGTGAAGGGACCTACGAGCAGTACTTC. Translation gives CASSEGTYEQYF.

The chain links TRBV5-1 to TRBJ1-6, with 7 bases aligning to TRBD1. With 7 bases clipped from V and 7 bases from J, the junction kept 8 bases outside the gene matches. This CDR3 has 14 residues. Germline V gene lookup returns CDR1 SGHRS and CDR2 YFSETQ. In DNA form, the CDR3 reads TGCGCCAGCGGGACCGGGACAGACAATTCACCCCTCCACTTT. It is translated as CASGTGTDNSPLHF.